This TCR beta chain was documented in a study of naive and memory T cell subsets. Germline CDR1 SGHTA, CDR2 FQGNSA. V was pared by 3 bases and J by 5 bases, with 6 bases of the junction left unmatched. The CDR3 totals 15 residues. An equimolar mix of two oligonucleotides served as the beta constant-region primer for TRBC1 and TRBC2. Each CDR3 protein gets one entry after TCRdb re-called the UMI-ligation and nested PCR reads with MiXCR. The table records about 150,000 distinct CDR3 sequences, over 15% of them present only once. Regarding this clonotype: Its antigen is not identified.

Regarding the study as a whole: RNA-based TCR counts may shift with T cell activation and differentiation.

V usage is TRBV7-2 and J usage is TRBJ1-5, with 8 bases that match TRBD1. Source material: naive CD4+ T cells from blood. The receptor's source is a human donor in good health. The CDR3 sequence is CASSFTGGRDQPQHF. Written as DNA, the CDR3 is TGTGCCAGCAGCTTCACAGGGGGTAGGGATCAGCCCCAGCATTTT.